This T cell receptor (beta chain) was sequenced for a study of blood T cell repertoires in COVID-19. Study-wide context: From T cells, B-cell-depleted T cells, or PBMCs came the material, which was cDNA or gDNA.

Trimming at V came to 4 bases and at J to 4 bases, leaving 9 bases not matched to a gene. The V gene's germline CDR1 is SGHRS and CDR2 YFSETQ. This CDR3 is built from 16 residues. Authors' processing steps: By means of reference gene primer amplification, nucleated cell counts were estimated. Clones were read by immunoSEQ multiplex PCR, and TCRdb kept only the in-frame ones, dropping some. V and J calls and clone size follow that table, whereas D and trimming were derived from the DNA. This sample carries some 100,000 clones, roughly 86% of them seen once, and the ten largest clones take about 9.3%. The sequencing input was peripheral blood. The chain is built from TRBV5-1 and TRBJ1-3; 9 nucleotides align to TRBD1. This TCR derives from a man aged 50 to 59 with acute or convalescent COVID-19. In DNA, the CDR3 is TGCGCCAGCAGCCCTACACAGGGGGCGTCGGGAAACACCATATATTTT. It translates to CASSPTQGASGNTIYF.